The T cell receptor (beta chain) described here comes from a study of blood T cell repertoires in COVID-19. Study overall: Samples representing acute and convalescent COVID-19 were sourced from the United States, Italy and Spain. The analysed material was cDNA or gDNA that came from T cells, B-cell-depleted T cells, or PBMCs.

In the authors' workflow: Reference gene primer amplification in the assay estimated nucleated cell counts. Some clones are missing from TCRdb's copy, which holds only in-frame ones; the method was immunoSEQ multiplex PCR. V and J calls and clone size are as listed in that table; D and trimming were resolved from the DNA. The profile shows more than 110,000 clones, around 80% of them singletons. In its sample, this clone was seen once. CDR1 and CDR2 (germline): MNHNS, SASEGT. CDR3 length: 18 amino acids. V gave up 4 bases and J gave up 5 bases; unmatched junction bases: 16. This sequence was found in a human donor in a cohort sampled during active COVID-19. The sequenced material came from peripheral blood. V gene TRBV6-1 combines with J gene TRBJ1-4; 7 bases align to TRBD1. The DNA of the CDR3 is TGTGCCAGCAGTGCCCCCGGTGGTGGGACAGCGTTAAATGAAAAACTGTTTTTT. Protein sequence: CASSAPGGGTALNEKLFF.